This entry concerns a single T cell receptor beta chain. No antigen is known for it. Time point of the sample: new active TB diagnosis, blood taken before or within 7 days of starting treatment. This sample is part of a study of T cells in tuberculosis. Study results and caveats: A GMM-specific repertoire classifier reached 85% to 90% accuracy, AUROC more than 0.8. Active tuberculosis TCR-alpha repertoires lay closer to GMM-specific TCRs than IGRA-negative controls, suggesting clonal expansion.

This CDR3 is 13 amino acids long. V lost 3 bases and J lost 5, with 10 bases in between. CDR1 and CDR2 from the germline V gene are MNHNS and SASEGT. Using immunoSEQ multiplex PCR, the repertoire was profiled, and TCRdb retains in-frame clones only, with some absent. The sample lists 30,000 to 40,000 clones, 75% to 95% occurring once. This TCR came from an adult with tuberculosis. This chain connects TRBV6-1 to TRBJ1-2, with D maybe TRBD1 (5 bases). Material: PBMCs, obtained at tuberculosis diagnosis. The CDR3 region has the DNA TGTGCCAGCAGTGACAGGGCGGAGTATGGCTACACCTTC. Amino acid sequence: CASSDRAEYGYTF.